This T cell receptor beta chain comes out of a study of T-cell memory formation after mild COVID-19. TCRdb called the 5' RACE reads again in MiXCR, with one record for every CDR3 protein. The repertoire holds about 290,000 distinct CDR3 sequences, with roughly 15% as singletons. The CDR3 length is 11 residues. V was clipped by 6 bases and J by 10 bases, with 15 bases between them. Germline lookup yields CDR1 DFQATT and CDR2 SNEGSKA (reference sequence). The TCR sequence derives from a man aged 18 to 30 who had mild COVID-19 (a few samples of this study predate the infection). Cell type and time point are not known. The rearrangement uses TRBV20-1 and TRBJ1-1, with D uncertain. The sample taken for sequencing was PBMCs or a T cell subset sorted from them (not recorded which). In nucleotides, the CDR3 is TGCAGTGCAGTATTGGTGGATATAGCTTTCTTT. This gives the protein CSAVLVDIAFF.